Listed below are T cell receptor beta chains from one sample, sequenced in a study of vaccination and CD4 T cells after COVID-19. What these receptors recognize is not known. TCRdb re-called the PCR reads with MiXCR, one entry per CDR3 protein. This table has fewer than 15,000 distinct CDR3 sequences, 40% to 50% appearing once. Sequences were obtained from CD4+ T cells from blood, cultured in vitro. Receptors originate from a human donor who had recovered from COVID-19. Both conserved end residues are part of each CDR3. A D gene is named only where the DNA matches it firmly. Rows may omit the clone size; those that give it use once, few, many or a size class.

j_gene,v_gene,abundance,d_gene,CDR3nt,CDR3aa
TRBJ2-5,TRBV6-2/TRBV6-3,-,-,TGTGCCAACAGTTATAGGGGGACATGGGGGCGTGGAGAGACCCAGTACTTC,CANSYRGTWGRGETQYF
TRBJ1-1,TRBV6-1,-,TRBD1,TGTGCCAGCAATCCCCCCATGCGAAGAAGAACAGGGGGCGGAACTGAAGCTTTCTTT,CASNPPMRRRTGGGTEAFF
TRBJ2-3,TRBV27,few,-,TGTGCCAGCAGTCCCCGGGCGAGGACAGATACGCAGTATTTT,CASSPRARTDTQYF
TRBJ1-5,TRBV20-1,medium-sized,-,TGCAGTGCCTTACGGGATGCCGGTCAGCCCCAGCATTTT,CSALRDAGQPQHF
TRBJ1-1,TRBV10-2,-,-,TGCGCCAGCAAGGGGGGCGAGATCGTCCCTGAAGCTTTCTTT,CASKGGEIVPEAFF
TRBJ1-1,TRBV30,-,TRBD1,TGTGCCTGGAGTGCGAGGGGGCGTGAAGCTTTCTTT,CAWSARGREAFF
TRBJ1-6,TRBV5-1,-,TRBD1,TGTGCCAGCAGCTTGAACAGGGGAGCTTCACCCCTCCACTTT,CASSLNRGASPLHF
TRBJ2-2,TRBV24-1,few,-,TGTGCCACCAGTGAGTCCGGGACAAGTTACACCGGGGAGCTGTTTTTT,CATSESGTSYTGELFF
TRBJ2-7,TRBV6-1,-,TRBD2,TGTGCCAGCAGAGGACTAGCGGGAGTGTACGAGCAGTACTTC,CASRGLAGVYEQYF
TRBJ1-2,TRBV20-1,few,TRBD1,TGCAGTGCTTCCGGAGGGGGGCAGGGGGCGGGCTACACCTTC,CSASGGGQGAGYTF
TRBJ2-2,TRBV2,-,TRBD1,TGTGCCAGCAGTGCGCGGACAGGGGGCACCGGGGAGCTGTTTTTT,CASSARTGGTGELFF
TRBJ2-2,TRBV15,-,-,TGTGCCACCAGCAGTTACACCGGGGAGCTGTTTTTT,CATSSYTGELFF
TRBJ1-2,TRBV18,-,-,TGTGCCAGCTCACTGGGGACGGGGAACTATGGCTACACCTTC,CASSLGTGNYGYTF
TRBJ2-7,TRBV7-2,few,-,TGTGCCAGCAGCTTAAACCTCTACGAGCAGTACTTC,CASSLNLYEQYF
TRBJ1-5,TRBV15,medium-sized,-,TGTGCCACCAGCCCGACCGAGCTGGGCAATCAGCCCCAGCATTTT,CATSPTELGNQPQHF
TRBJ1-1,TRBV20-1,-,-,TGCAGTGTGCATACAGGGTATTCTGAAGCTTTCTTT,CSVHTGYSEAFF
TRBJ2-3,TRBV5-1,-,TRBD2,TGCGCCAGCAGCTTGCAGGCAGCTAGCGGTACAGATACGCAGTATTTT,CASSLQAASGTDTQYF
TRBJ1-5,TRBV7-2,few,-,TGTGCCAGCCAAAATCTCTGGGGTCAGCCCCAGCATTTT,CASQNLWGQPQHF
TRBJ1-5,TRBV24-1,medium-sized,TRBD1,TGTGCCACCAGTGACTCGACAGGGAGTAGTCAGCCCCAGCATTTT,CATSDSTGSSQPQHF
TRBJ1-2,TRBV7-9,-,-,TGTGCCAGCAGCTTCTTCCTGGGGGTCCGGAATAAACTATATGGCTACACCTTC,CASSFFLGVRNKLYGYTF
TRBJ1-1,TRBV6-1,-,-,TGTGCCACGTGCTATAGGGGGGGGAACACTGAAGCTTTCTTT,CATCYRGGNTEAFF
TRBJ1-1,TRBV20-1,few,-,TGCAGTGCTAGAGTTTCGGGACGGAACACTGAAGCTTTCTTT,CSARVSGRNTEAFF
TRBJ1-1,TRBV27,-,-,TGTGCCAGCAGTTTATACCGGGGGAGGGGGGGCATGAACACTGAAGCTTTCTTT,CASSLYRGRGGMNTEAFF
TRBJ2-7,TRBV5-1,-,TRBD1,TGCGCCAGCAGCTTGTTGCCGGGACAGGGGACACAATCGCCCTACGAGCAGTACTTC,CASSLLPGQGTQSPYEQYF
TRBJ1-2,TRBV9,-,-,TGTGCCAGCAGCGTAGCTGGGCAGGTTAGGGATGGCTACACCTTC,CASSVAGQVRDGYTF
TRBJ1-1,TRBV5-1,-,-,TGCGCCAGCTTTCTGGGACCTCCAGGGGCTGGGGAAGCTTTCTTT,CASFLGPPGAGEAFF
TRBJ2-7,TRBV20-1,-,-,TGCAGTGCTACCCCCGATACCTACGAGCAGTACTTC,CSATPDTYEQYF
TRBJ1-5,TRBV27,-,-,TGTGCCAGCAGCTCCTCTCAATATAGCAATCAGCCCCAGCATTTT,CASSSSQYSNQPQHF
TRBJ1-2,TRBV6-1,-,-,TGTGCCGGGGAGACAGCAAACTATGGCTACACCTTC,CAGETANYGYTF
TRBJ1-6,TRBV10-3,few,-,TGTGCCATCAGTGGGGCAGGGTCGAATTCACCCCTCCACTTT,CAISGAGSNSPLHF
TRBJ1-2,TRBV14,few,-,TGTGCCAGCAGCCAAGATTTGACAGGCAGCTATGGCTACACCTTC,CASSQDLTGSYGYTF
TRBJ2-3,TRBV20-1,few,TRBD1,TGCAGTGCTTCACCAGGGGGCTACCCAGATACGCAGTATTTT,CSASPGGYPDTQYF
TRBJ2-7,TRBV6-4,-,-,TGTGCCACCTACTCCTACGAGCAGTACTTC,CATYSYEQYF
TRBJ1-2,TRBV6-1,few,-,TGTGCCAGCAGTGCGGGACCCTATGGCTACACCTTC,CASSAGPYGYTF
TRBJ1-1,TRBV7-9,few,TRBD1,TGTGCCAGCAGCTCGAACAGGGGCACTGAAGCTTTCTTT,CASSSNRGTEAFF
TRBJ2-5,TRBV19,-,-,TGTGCCAGTAGTATGGTAGGGAGAGAGACCCAGTACTTC,CASSMVGRETQYF
TRBJ2-6,TRBV6-5,-,-,TGTGCCAGCAGTTACATAATGGGTAGAGGGGCCAACGTCCTGACTTTC,CASSYIMGRGANVLTF
TRBJ2-2,TRBV6-5,-,TRBD2,TGTGCCAGCAGTTACTCTGGGACCCGGGGGGGCACCGGGGAGCTGTTTTTT,CASSYSGTRGGTGELFF
TRBJ1-2,TRBV18,-,TRBD1,TGTGCCAGCTCACCACGACAGGGAGTGCGAGGCTACACCTTC,CASSPRQGVRGYTF
TRBJ1-2,TRBV20-1,few,-,TGCAGTGCTAGAGATGAGCGGCAAAGGGTCCGGAAGGGCTACACCTTC,CSARDERQRVRKGYTF
TRBJ2-1,TRBV2,-,-,TGTGCCAGCAGTGGGGACTTCAACAATGAGCAGTTCTTC,CASSGDFNNEQFF
TRBJ2-1,TRBV12-3/TRBV12-4,once,-,TGTGCCAGCATCCTGCAGGGCGGGTCTTACAATGAGCAGTTCTTC,CASILQGGSYNEQFF
TRBJ2-5,TRBV5-5,once,-,TGTGCCAGCAGCTTGTGGGCAGAAGAGACCCAGTACTTC,CASSLWAEETQYF
TRBJ1-2,TRBV30,few,-,TGTGCCTGGAGTATGGAGGGGGGGCTTGGCTACACCTTC,CAWSMEGGLGYTF
TRBJ1-5,TRBV7-9,-,-,TGTGCCAGCAGCTTAGGAGGTGTCCAGCCCCAGCATTTT,CASSLGGVQPQHF
TRBJ2-5,TRBV20-1,-,-,TGCAGTGCTAGAGAGCATGGAGGGGGGGGCCAAGAGACCCAGTACTTC,CSAREHGGGGQETQYF
TRBJ1-1,TRBV10-1,few,-,TGCGCCAGCGTTTTGCTCGGCGTACAGCAAGCTTTCTTT,CASVLLGVQQAFF
TRBJ1-2,TRBV28,-,TRBD1,TGTGCCAGCAGTTCGGGGACAGGGGGCTTTGGCTACACCTTC,CASSSGTGGFGYTF
TRBJ1-2,TRBV25-1,-,-,TGTGCCAGCAGTGGGGGGGGCGAAAACTATGGCTACACCTTC,CASSGGGENYGYTF
TRBJ2-4,TRBV12-3/TRBV12-4,-,-,TGTGCCAGCAGCGGGAGGGGGCGGCCTACCTTC,CASSGRGRPTF
TRBJ2-7,TRBV18,few,TRBD1,TGTGCCAGCTCCACCGGACAGGGCCAAACCTACGAGCAGTACTTC,CASSTGQGQTYEQYF
TRBJ2-7,TRBV5-6,-,-,TGTGCCAGCCGGGACACAACTTACGAGCAGTACTTC,CASRDTTYEQYF
TRBJ1-5,TRBV24-1,few,-,TGTGCCACCAGTGATTCCCAGGGCCCACGCGATCCCCAGCATTTT,CATSDSQGPRDPQHF
TRBJ2-2,TRBV10-3,-,-,TGTGCCATCAGTGACCCCCGGGGCGGTGCGAACACCGGGGAGCTGTTTTTT,CAISDPRGGANTGELFF
TRBJ1-2,TRBV19,-,-,TGTGCCAGTAGTAGGGGCAGGGGCCGCCCCATCTATGGCTACACCTTC,CASSRGRGRPIYGYTF
TRBJ1-5,TRBV6-1,medium-sized,TRBD1,TGTGCCAGCAGTACCCACAGGGGTAGCAATCAGCCCCAGCATTTT,CASSTHRGSNQPQHF
TRBJ1-3,TRBV7-9,few,-,TGTGCCAGCAGCTTACTGGCAGGGGAACTCTCTGGAAACACCATATATTTT,CASSLLAGELSGNTIYF
TRBJ2-7,TRBV27,few,-,TGTGCCAGCAGTTCAACCAGAGAAAAGTACGAGCAGTACTTC,CASSSTREKYEQYF
TRBJ1-2,TRBV6-2/TRBV6-3,-,-,TGTGCCAGCAGCCGCGACAGGTCTCTAGCCTATGGCTACACCTTC,CASSRDRSLAYGYTF
TRBJ1-2,TRBV4-1,-,TRBD1,TGCGCCAGCAGCCGAGAGACAGGGGCTTTTAATGGCTACACCTTC,CASSRETGAFNGYTF